Below are 14 T cell receptor beta chains sequenced from a single sample in a study of cytomegalovirus exposure and HLA in healthy donors. 60 Vbeta and 13 Jbeta primers were used in PCR. The protocol was immunoSEQ multiplex PCR, while the TCRdb copy is restricted to in-frame clones and leaves out a portion. This sample yields approximately 160,000 clones, of which approximately 80% are seen a single time; 1.5% to 2% belongs to the top ten. Sequencing input: PBMCs. All receptors derive from a woman aged 25 to 45 in good health and CMV-seronegative.

The rearrangement links TRBV10-3 to TRBJ2-3; D is undetermined. The CDR3 runs to 17 residues. With 6 bases removed from V and 3 bases from J, the gap between germline ends came to 22 bases. Germline CDR1 is ENHRY and CDR2 is SYGVKD. CDR3 sequence reads: CAIRPRTPLSSTDTQYF. The DNA of the CDR3 is TGTGCCATCAGGCCACGAACCCCCCTTAGCTCGACAGATACGCAGTATTTT.

The CDR3 nucleotides read TGCGCCAGCAGCGGCTGGACTAGCGGAACAGATACGCAGTATTTT. It encodes CASSGWTSGTDTQYF. This chain joins TRBV5-1 and TRBJ2-3; 10 bases are a match to TRBD2. The CDR3 has 15 residues. Germline V lookup: CDR1 SGHRS, CDR2 YFSETQ. The trim removed 4 bases at V and 3 bases at J, leaving 5 bases unmatched.

The genes are TRBV7-3 and TRBJ1-6; no firm D call. Germline V gene data show CDR1 as SGHTA and CDR2 as FQGTGA. V was shortened by 3 bases and J by 8 bases, with 14 bases between the two germline ends. The CDR3 totals 15 residues. The CDR3 nucleotides are TGTGCCAGCAGCTTGGAGATTGACGGATATTCACCCCTCCACTTT. Residues: CASSLEIDGYSPLHF. Full variable domain (rest looked up from reference TRBV7-3 and TRBJ1-6): GAGVSQTPSNKVTEKGKYVELRCDPISGHTALYWYRQSLGQGPEFLIYFQGTGAADDSGLPNDRFFAVRPEGSVSTLKIQRTERGDSAVYLCASSLEIDGYSPLHFGNGTRLTVT.

The chain employs TRBV6-1 and TRBJ1-1, with TRBD1 identical over 9 bases. The V segment lost 5 bases and the J segment 1 base; nucleotides outside the gene matches: 5. The CDR3 has 15 residues. Germline V gene sequence: CDR1 MNHNS, CDR2 SASEGT. The CDR3 reads CASSMLDRGNTEAFF. Written as DNA, the CDR3 is TGTGCCAGCAGTATGCTGGACAGGGGGAACACTGAAGCTTTCTTT.

This clone was counted between two and nine times. This chain links TRBV27 with TRBJ1-1, with 9 bases matching TRBD1. The CDR3 consists of 14 residues. Losses at the gene ends were 5 bases for V and 7 bases for J; bases not matched to a gene: 8. From germline, CDR1 is MNHEY and CDR2 SMNVEV (reference sequence). The CDR3 nucleotides read TGTGCCAGCAGTCATACAGGGGGCTCGGGTGAAGCTTTCTTT. The encoded protein is CASSHTGGSGEAFF.

The rearrangement links TRBV6-6 to TRBJ2-1, with 8 bases identical to TRBD2. CDR3 size: 16 residues. Germline trimming cut 4 bases from V and 3 bases from J; bases unmatched to any gene: 8. CDR1 MNHNY and CDR2 SVGAGI come from the germline V gene (reference sequence). CDR3 bases: TGTGCCAGCAGTTCGACTTCCGGGACTAGCTACAATGAGCAGTTCTTC. This codes for CASSSTSGTSYNEQFF.

The table lists this clone with a few counts. The chain couples TRBV9 to TRBJ2-5; D is perhaps TRBD1 (6 bases). V was shortened by 0 bases and J by 7 bases, with 16 bases between the two germline ends. CDR3 length: 15 amino acids. Germline lookup yields CDR1 SGDLS and CDR2 YYNGEE. This CDR3 reads CASSVGGRRGGTQYF. The CDR3 DNA reads as TGTGCCAGCAGCGTAGGAGGGCGACGAGGGGGGACCCAGTACTTC. The full variable domain, with the rest looked up from reference TRBV9 and TRBJ2-5, is DSGVTQTPKHLITATGQRVTLRCSPRSGDLSVYWYQQSLDQGLQFLIQYYNGEERAKGNILERFSAQQFPDLHSELNLSSLELGDSALYFCASSVGGRRGGTQYFGPGTRLLVL.

The gene calls are TRBV28 and TRBJ2-5, with 7 bases aligning to TRBD2. The ends lost 2 bases at V and 0 bases at J; junction bases unmatched: 3. There are 15 residues in the CDR3. CDR1 and CDR2 (germline): MDHEN, SYDVKM. The CDR3: CASSLDSGYQETQYF. The CDR3 bases are TGTGCCAGCAGTTTAGATAGCGGGTACCAAGAGACCCAGTACTTC. Based on the CDR3 plus reference TRBV28 and TRBJ2-5, the full variable domain is DVKVTQSSRYLVKRTGEKVFLECVQDMDHENMFWYRQDPGLGLRLIYFSYDVKMKEKGDIPEGYSVSREKKERFSLILESASTNQTSMYLCASSLDSGYQETQYFGPGTRLLVL.

The chain joins TRBV28 to TRBJ2-7; possibly TRBD1 for D (5 bases). The CDR3 has 13 amino acids. Germline CDR1 MDHEN, CDR2 SYDVKM. Trimming removed 5 bases from V and 9 bases from J, with 17 bases in between. The CDR3 DNA is TGTGCCAGCAGTACCTTGGGCCAGGGTCGGCAGTACTTC. Translated, it gives CASSTLGQGRQYF.

The V call is TRBV19, the J call TRBJ2-5; 9 nucleotides match TRBD1. The V and J ends lost 6 bases and 5 bases, in that order; junction bases with no gene match: 7. The CDR3 consists of 14 residues. Germline V lookup: CDR1 LNHDA, CDR2 SQIVND (reference sequence). The CDR3 DNA reads TGTGCCAGTAGGTGGACAGGGGAGGGGGAGACCCAGTACTTC. It is translated as CASRWTGEGETQYF.

Only one count was recorded for this clone. The rearrangement links TRBV10-3 to TRBJ1-1; the D gene is possibly TRBD1 (6 bases). Germline CDR1 is ENHRY and CDR2 is SYGVKD. CDR3 length equals 14 residues. Trimming left V 2 bases short and J 2 bases short, with 9 bases between. CDR3 amino acids: CAISEQQGNTEAFF. The CDR3 nucleotides are TGTGCCATCAGTGAGCAACAGGGAAACACTGAAGCTTTCTTT.

The chain is built from TRBV10-3 and TRBJ1-2; 8 bases line up with TRBD1. The length of the CDR3 is 13 residues. Germline CDR1 is ENHRY and CDR2 is SYGVKD. The ends lost 4 bases at V and 7 bases at J; junction bases unmatched: 5. The CDR3 spells CAISALTGAGYTF. Written as DNA, the CDR3 is TGTGCCATCAGTGCACTGACAGGGGCTGGCTACACCTTC.

The CDR3 is CASREPGLAGGLSIDGELFF. The DNA for the CDR3 is TGTGCCAGCAGAGAACCGGGACTAGCGGGGGGGCTCTCTATCGACGGGGAGCTGTTTTTT. V is TRBV6-1 and J is TRBJ2-2; 16 nucleotides align to TRBD2. The junction had 17 bases not matched to a gene; V was cut back by 6 bases and J by 7 bases. Germline assignment: CDR1 MNHNS and CDR2 SASEGT. The CDR3 spans 20 residues.

The chain is built from TRBV6-5 and TRBJ2-7; TRBD2 aligns across 12 bases. Looked up from germline, CDR1 is MNHEY and CDR2 is SVGAGI. With V trimmed by 8 bases and J by 2 bases, 7 bases remained unmatched. This CDR3 comprises 15 residues. CDR3: CASSRRTSGTYEQYF. As DNA, the CDR3 is TGTGCCAGCTCTCGGAGGACTAGCGGGACCTACGAGCAGTACTTC.